This note documents a single T cell receptor (beta chain) sequence. These data originate in a study of CD8+ T cells in alopecia areata. Overall study: The study gave treated patients oral tofacitinib at 5 to 10 mg twice daily. Tofacitinib lasted 6 to 18 months, then 6 months off drug.

Extraction of RNA preceded its reverse transcription into cDNA, which served as the sequencing template. The assay was immunoSEQ multiplex PCR, and TCRdb's table has in-frame clones only and misses some. Among about 180,000 clones listed, about 70% were seen once. Trimming removed 0 bases at V and 11 bases at J, with 7 bases between. There are 11 residues in the CDR3. Germline loops: CDR1 SNHLY, CDR2 FYNNEI. Researchers gathered lesional scalp punch biopsies and peripheral blood from patients with alopecia areata. The specimen was CD8+ T cells sorted from blood, collected at week 0. This receptor was taken from a human donor with alopecia areata. V and J are TRBV2 and TRBJ1-1, with D perhaps matching TRBD1 (5 bases). CDR3 in amino acids: CASSEAWGAFF. For the CDR3, the DNA is TGTGCCAGCAGTGAAGCGTGGGGGGCTTTCTTT. Based on the CDR3 plus reference TRBV2 and TRBJ1-1, the full variable domain is EPEVTQTPSHQVTQMGQEVILRCVPISNHLYFYWYRQILGQKVEFLVSFYNNEISEKSEIFDDQFSVERPDGSNFTLKIRSTKLEDSAMYFCASSEAWGAFFGQGTRLTVV.